A selection of T cell receptor beta chains follows, all from one sample in a study of long-term antiretroviral therapy in people with HIV. Profiled with immunoSEQ multiplex PCR; TCRdb holds only in-frame clones, not every one. The data show roughly 17,000 clones, with 85% to 95% seen just once and 1.4% held by the top ten. The sequences come from unsorted PBMCs, collected less than 11 years after starting antiretroviral therapy. All receptors come from a man younger than 45 with HIV. The CDR3 runs from the conserved cysteine through the conserved F or W. A D gene is named only where the DNA matches it firmly. Only part of the rows carry a size: once, few, many, or a class if the clone is expanded.

d_call	clone_size	v_call	j_call	cdr3_nt	cdr3_aa
-	-	TRBV18	TRBJ1-1	TGTGCCAGCTCAGACAGCCCAGGTCTGAACACTGAAGCTTTCTTT	CASSDSPGLNTEAFF
TRBD2	-	TRBV5-1	TRBJ2-5	TGCGCCAGCAGCTTGGCTGGGACTAGCGGACAAGAGACCCAGTACTTC	CASSLAGTSGQETQYF
-	once	TRBV30	TRBJ1-3	TGTGCCTGGAACAGGGCCTCTGGAAACACCATATATTTT	CAWNRASGNTIYF
TRBD2	-	TRBV28	TRBJ2-3	TGTGCCAGCAGTGGCGCCGAGCGGGGGCAGAACACAGATACGCAGTATTTT	CASSGAERGQNTDTQYF
TRBD2	-	TRBV7-6	TRBJ2-7	TGTGCCAGCAGCAAAAAAGCGGGGGACTACGAGCAGTACTTC	CASSKKAGDYEQYF
-	-	TRBV9	TRBJ1-2	TGTGCCAGCGCCCGGACAGATTATTTGAACTATGGCTACACCTTC	CASARTDYLNYGYTF
-	once	TRBV6-1	TRBJ2-4	TGTGCCAGCAGTGAAGGAGGGGGGTTTGGGGCCAAAAACATTCAGTACTTC	CASSEGGGFGAKNIQYF
-	once	TRBV15	TRBJ2-1	TGTGCCACCAGCAGGGGGGGCGGACTAAACAATGAGCAGTTCTTC	CATSRGGGLNNEQFF
-	-	TRBV15	TRBJ1-1	TGTGCCACCAGCAGAGGATCGATGTTAGAAATGAACACTGAAGCTTTCTTT	CATSRGSMLEMNTEAFF
TRBD1	-	TRBV29-1	TRBJ1-1	TGCAGCCTCCTCGAGGACAGGGAGAACACTGAAGCTTTCTTT	CSLLEDRENTEAFF
-	-	TRBV5-1	TRBJ2-2	TGCGCCAGCAGGGGGATCGGAGACACCGGGGAGCTGTTTTTT	CASRGIGDTGELFF
-	-	TRBV2	TRBJ1-2	TGTGCCAGCAGTCTGAGACCTTCTAGGACGGGTGGCTACACCTTC	CASSLRPSRTGGYTF
-	-	TRBV2	TRBJ1-2	TGTGCCAGCAGTGTGAGCGGGAGGATCGGCTACACCTTC	CASSVSGRIGYTF
-	-	TRBV6-1	TRBJ1-2	TGTGCCAGCAGTCCGAGGCCCTCGGGCACCTATGGCTACACCTTC	CASSPRPSGTYGYTF
TRBD1	-	TRBV7-8	TRBJ2-7	TGTGCCAGCAGCGATGGAGGGACAGGGGACTACGAGCAGTACTTC	CASSDGGTGDYEQYF
-	-	TRBV11-3	TRBJ2-1	TGTGCCAGCAGCCTACTGGGGGGCAATGAGCAGTTCTTC	CASSLLGGNEQFF